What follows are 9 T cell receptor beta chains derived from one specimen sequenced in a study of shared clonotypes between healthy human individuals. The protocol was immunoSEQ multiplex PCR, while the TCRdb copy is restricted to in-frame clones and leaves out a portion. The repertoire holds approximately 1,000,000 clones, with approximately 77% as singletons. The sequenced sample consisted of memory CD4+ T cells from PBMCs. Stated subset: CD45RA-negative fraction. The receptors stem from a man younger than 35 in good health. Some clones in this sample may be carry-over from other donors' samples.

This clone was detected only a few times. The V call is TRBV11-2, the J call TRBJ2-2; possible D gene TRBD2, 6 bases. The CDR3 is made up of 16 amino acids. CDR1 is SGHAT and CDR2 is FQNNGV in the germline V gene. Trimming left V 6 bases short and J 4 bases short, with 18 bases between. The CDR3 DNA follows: TGTGCCAGCAGAAAGACGGGGGTCGTACGCACCGGGGAGCTGTTTTTT. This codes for CASRKTGVVRTGELFF.

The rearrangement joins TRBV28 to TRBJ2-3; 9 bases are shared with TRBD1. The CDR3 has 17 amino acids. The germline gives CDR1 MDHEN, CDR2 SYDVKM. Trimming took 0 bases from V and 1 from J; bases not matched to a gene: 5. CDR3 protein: CASSLWGTGKGTDTQYF. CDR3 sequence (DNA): TGTGCCAGCAGTTTATGGGGGACAGGGAAAGGCACAGATACGCAGTATTTT. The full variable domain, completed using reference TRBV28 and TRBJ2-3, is DVKVTQSSRYLVKRTGEKVFLECVQDMDHENMFWYRQDPGLGLRLIYFSYDVKMKEKGDIPEGYSVSREKKERFSLILESASTNQTSMYLCASSLWGTGKGTDTQYFGPGTRLTVL.

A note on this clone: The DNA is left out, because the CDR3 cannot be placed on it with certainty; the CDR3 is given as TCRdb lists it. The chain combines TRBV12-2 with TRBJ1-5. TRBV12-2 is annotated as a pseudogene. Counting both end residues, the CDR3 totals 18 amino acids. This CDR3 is CASRFGGGAPYSNQPQHF.

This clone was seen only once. The DNA for the CDR3 is TGCGCCAGCAGCTCTGACGGGGGGTTCCGTGAAAAACTGTTTTTT. Translated, it gives CASSSDGGFREKLFF. This sequence joins TRBV5-1 and TRBJ1-4; the D gene is possibly TRBD1 (5 bases). CDR1 SGHRS and CDR2 YFSETQ come from the germline V gene. Trimming left V 3 bases short and J 7 bases short, with 16 bases between. The CDR3 is made up of 15 amino acids.

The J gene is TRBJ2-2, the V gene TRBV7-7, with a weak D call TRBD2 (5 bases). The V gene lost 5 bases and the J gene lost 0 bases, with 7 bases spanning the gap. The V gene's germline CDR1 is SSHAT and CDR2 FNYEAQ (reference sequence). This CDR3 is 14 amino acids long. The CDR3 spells CASSQLANTGELFF. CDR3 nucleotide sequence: TGTGCCAGCAGCCAACTAGCGAACACCGGGGAGCTGTTTTTT.

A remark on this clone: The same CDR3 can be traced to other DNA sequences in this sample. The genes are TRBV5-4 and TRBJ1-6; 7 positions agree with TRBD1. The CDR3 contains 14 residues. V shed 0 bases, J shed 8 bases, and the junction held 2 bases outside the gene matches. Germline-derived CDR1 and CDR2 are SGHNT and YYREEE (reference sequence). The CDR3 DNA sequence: TGTGCCAGCAGCTTGGGCCAGGGGGATTCACCCCTCCACTTT. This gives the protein CASSLGQGDSPLHF.

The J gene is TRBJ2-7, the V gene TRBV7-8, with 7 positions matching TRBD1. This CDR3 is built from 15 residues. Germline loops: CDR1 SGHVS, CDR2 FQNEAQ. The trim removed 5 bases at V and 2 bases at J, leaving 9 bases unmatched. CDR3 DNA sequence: TGTGCCAGCAGCCCCCAAGGGACAGCCGCCTACGAGCAGTACTTC. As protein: CASSPQGTAAYEQYF.

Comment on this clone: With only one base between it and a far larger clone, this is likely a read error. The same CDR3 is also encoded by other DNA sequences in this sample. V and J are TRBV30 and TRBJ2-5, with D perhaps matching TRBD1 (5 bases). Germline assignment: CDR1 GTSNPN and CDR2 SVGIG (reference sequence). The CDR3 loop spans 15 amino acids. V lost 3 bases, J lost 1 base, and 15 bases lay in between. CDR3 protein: CAWSVLGHGQETQYF. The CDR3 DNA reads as TGTGCCTGGAGCGTACTCGGACACGGCCAAGAGACCCAGTACTTC.

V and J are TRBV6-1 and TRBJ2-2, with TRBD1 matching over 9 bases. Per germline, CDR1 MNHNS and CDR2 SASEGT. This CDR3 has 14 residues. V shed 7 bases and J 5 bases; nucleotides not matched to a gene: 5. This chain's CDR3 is CASTTGGRTGELFF. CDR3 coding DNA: TGTGCCAGCACTACAGGGGGCAGAACCGGGGAGCTGTTTTTT.